A selection of T cell receptor beta chains follows, all from one sample in a study of T cell responses to AZD1222 COVID-19 vaccine. Profiling relied on immunoSEQ multiplex PCR, and the TCRdb table lists in-frame clones only, not all of them. In the table there are 140,000 to 150,000 clones, roughly 91% of which are singletons. Sequenced material: peripheral blood, taken 28 days after the second AZD1222 dose. These receptors were collected from an adult who received the AZD1222 COVID-19 vaccine. Both conserved end residues are part of each CDR3. D genes are given only for firm matches. The listing skips clone size in some rows; elsewhere it reads once, few, many or a size class.

clone_size,v_call,d_call,j_call,cdr3_nt,cdr3_aa
.,TRBV5-5,.,TRBJ1-2,TGTGCCAGCAGCTTGGACAGATATGGCTACACCTTC,CASSLDRYGYTF
.,TRBV19,.,TRBJ1-1,TGTGCCAGTAGTGCAGGGGCGAACACTGAAGCTTTCTTT,CASSAGANTEAFF
.,TRBV6-6,.,TRBJ1-1,TGTGCCAGCAGCCCACCTGGCGTGGGCCGTGAAGCTTTCTTT,CASSPPGVGREAFF
.,TRBV11-2,.,TRBJ2-5,TGTGCCAGCAGCTTAGGACTATCCGCCGGGAAGACCCAGTACTTC,CASSLGLSAGKTQYF
.,TRBV10-1,TRBD1,TRBJ1-1,TGCGCCAGCAGTTCAGGGGGGCGGACTGAAGCTTTCTTT,CASSSGGRTEAFF
.,TRBV6-6,.,TRBJ1-4,TGTGCCAGCAGTCAGCTTTGGGGGCCTGAAAAACTGTTTTTT,CASSQLWGPEKLFF
.,TRBV6-1,TRBD1,TRBJ1-5,TGTGCCAGCAGTGAATTTAGGGGGCAGGATCAGCCCCAGCATTTT,CASSEFRGQDQPQHF
.,TRBV10-3,.,TRBJ2-5,TGTGCCATCAGAGCTCAACAGGGTCGAGAGACCCAGTACTTC,CAIRAQQGRETQYF
.,TRBV15,TRBD1,TRBJ1-4,TGTGCCACCAGCAGAGATAGAGGGGGCGCCTCTAATGAAAAACTGTTTTTT,CATSRDRGGASNEKLFF
.,TRBV2,TRBD1,TRBJ1-1,TGTGCCAGCAAGGGACAGGGGATGAACACTGAAGCTTTCTTT,CASKGQGMNTEAFF
.,TRBV5-4,.,TRBJ1-2,TGTGCCAGCAGCCCACAGGTATCTAACTATGGCTACACCTTC,CASSPQVSNYGYTF
.,TRBV7-3,TRBD1,TRBJ1-2,TGTGCCAGCAGCTCACAGGGGAACTATGGCTACACCTTC,CASSSQGNYGYTF
.,TRBV5-1,.,TRBJ2-5,TGCGCCAGCAGCTTGGGGGATAGAGAGACCCAGTACTTC,CASSLGDRETQYF
.,TRBV21-1,.,TRBJ2-7,TGTGCCAGATCCGAGCCCTACGAGCAGTACTTC,CARSEPYEQYF
.,TRBV19,TRBD1,TRBJ1-5,TGTGCCAGTACGGGGACAGGGAAAAGCAATCAGCCCCAGCATTTT,CASTGTGKSNQPQHF
.,TRBV9,.,TRBJ1-6,TGTGCCAGCAGCGTAGGTTTGGGGCGCTCCTATAATTCACCCCTCCACTTT,CASSVGLGRSYNSPLHF
.,TRBV10-1,TRBD2,TRBJ2-3,TGCGCCAGCAGTACGGGAGGGCCAAAAGATACGCAGTATTTT,CASSTGGPKDTQYF
.,TRBV5-6,.,TRBJ1-5,TGTGCCAGCAGCCGGGGTTGGAATCAGCCCCAGCATTTT,CASSRGWNQPQHF
.,TRBV19,.,TRBJ1-1,TGTGCCAGTAGTCCCAGATCCTCCCGAGGGGAGGTAGCTTTCTTT,CASSPRSSRGEVAFF
.,TRBV5-6,.,TRBJ2-5,TGTGCCAGCAGCTCGCTAGCGCAAGAGACCCAGTACTTC,CASSSLAQETQYF
.,TRBV29-1,.,TRBJ2-5,TGCAGCGTTGAAGTGGAGGGGTCCCAAGAGACCCAGTACTTC,CSVEVEGSQETQYF
.,TRBV7-9,TRBD1,TRBJ2-7,TGTGCCAGCGGACAGGGGCTCTACGAGCAGTACTTC,CASGQGLYEQYF
.,TRBV3-1/TRBV3-2,.,TRBJ1-3,TGTGCCAGCAGCCCTACCGGACGGGACTCTGGAAACACCATATATTTT,CASSPTGRDSGNTIYF
once,TRBV7-9,.,TRBJ2-2,TGTGCCAGCAGCCTGTCGGAGGGCCGGGAGCTGTTTTTT,CASSLSEGRELFF
.,TRBV6-1,.,TRBJ1-2,TGTGCCAGCAGTGAGACGTACCGGGGCGGCTATGGCTACACCTTC,CASSETYRGGYGYTF
.,TRBV12-5,.,TRBJ1-6,TGTGCTAGTGGTTTCTTCACGAGCTCCTATAATTCACCCCTCCACTTT,CASGFFTSSYNSPLHF
.,TRBV24-1,TRBD1,TRBJ2-1,TGTGCCACCAGTGATTCCGGGACAGGGATCCATGAGCAGTTCTTC,CATSDSGTGIHEQFF
.,TRBV11-3,.,TRBJ2-1,TGTGCCAGCAGCTTAGGTTCGGGGGCCTACAATGAGCAGTTCTTC,CASSLGSGAYNEQFF
.,TRBV7-9,.,TRBJ1-2,TGTGCCAGCAGCTCCAGCAGACGGTATAACTATGGCTACACCTTC,CASSSSRRYNYGYTF
.,TRBV19,.,TRBJ2-3,TGTGCCAGTAGTATAGTGGCGTCAGATACGCAGTATTTT,CASSIVASDTQYF
.,TRBV5-1,.,TRBJ1-6,TGCGCCAGCAGCCCCGGTTTAGGACCCACATCGGGTAATTCACCCCTCCACTTT,CASSPGLGPTSGNSPLHF
.,TRBV6-2/TRBV6-3,.,TRBJ1-5,TGTGCCAGCAGTCCCTCTCCGCGGGGGGCAAATCAGCCCCAGCATTTT,CASSPSPRGANQPQHF
.,TRBV6-6,TRBD1,TRBJ1-5,TGTGCCAGCAGTTACCCCGTGACAGGGTATGATCAGCCCCAGCATTTT,CASSYPVTGYDQPQHF
.,TRBV19,TRBD2,TRBJ2-1,TGTGCCAGTAGAATCGTGACTAGCGGCTACAATGAGCAGTTCTTC,CASRIVTSGYNEQFF
.,TRBV5-1,TRBD1,TRBJ2-7,TGCGCCAGCAGCCCCCAGACAGGGGCCCATCCGTACTTC,CASSPQTGAHPYF
.,TRBV30,TRBD1,TRBJ1-2,TGTGCCTGGAGTCTAGGGACAGCTTATGGCTACACCTTC,CAWSLGTAYGYTF
.,TRBV4-1,.,TRBJ1-4,TGCGCCAGCCCCTGGGTGGGGGGCGATGAAAAACTGTTTTTT,CASPWVGGDEKLFF
.,TRBV29-1,.,TRBJ1-2,TGCAGCGGCAGAACCCCGGGATCCGGCTACACCTTC,CSGRTPGSGYTF
.,TRBV11-2,.,TRBJ1-5,TGTGCCAGCAGCTTAGGAAGTGGCATCAATCAGCCCCAGCATTTT,CASSLGSGINQPQHF
once,TRBV7-3,TRBD1,TRBJ2-2,TGTGCCAGCAGCTTACCCTTAGGGGCAGGGGGCAGAGTAACCGGGGAGCTGTTTTTT,CASSLPLGAGGRVTGELFF
.,TRBV2,.,TRBJ2-2,TGTGCCAGCAGTGAAACTGGGGTACGGGAGCTGTTTTTT,CASSETGVRELFF
few,TRBV7-2,TRBD2,TRBJ2-1,TGTGCCAGCAGCTTCGGTCGCGGGAGTAGCGATGAGCAGTTCTTC,CASSFGRGSSDEQFF
.,TRBV27,.,TRBJ1-4,TGTGCCAGCAGTTTATACCGAGGAACTAATGAAAAACTGTTTTTT,CASSLYRGTNEKLFF
once,TRBV19,.,TRBJ2-7,TGTGCCAGTACTCCCGGGTCGGGGGCCTACGAGCAGTACTTC,CASTPGSGAYEQYF
.,TRBV20-1,.,TRBJ1-2,TGCAGTGCTAGTCGCACAGGAGGCTATGGCTACACCTTC,CSASRTGGYGYTF
.,TRBV6-1,.,TRBJ1-4,TGTGCCAGCAGTGGAGGGGTGACTGGTCGACGTAATGAAAAACTGTTTTTT,CASSGGVTGRRNEKLFF
.,TRBV5-1,TRBD1,TRBJ1-1,TGCGCCAGCGGGACAGGGGCGGAAACTGAAGCTTTCTTT,CASGTGAETEAFF